Each of the 8 T cell receptor beta chains below was sequenced from the same sample in a study of identifying expanded T cells in peripheral blood. Profiling relied on immunoSEQ multiplex PCR, and the TCRdb table lists in-frame clones only, not all of them. The table has 70,000 or so clones, roughly 90% seen once; the top ten hold roughly 3.5%. Sequenced: blood. Receptor source: a person aged 18 to 75 in good health.

The J gene is TRBJ2-7, the V gene TRBV7-2, with 10 bases aligning to TRBD1. The CDR3 length is 14 residues. V was clipped by 5 bases and J by 5 bases; unmatched bases: 6. Per the germline V gene, CDR1 is SGHTA and CDR2 is FQGNSA. CDR3 DNA: TGTGCCAGCAGCCGCGGGACAGGGGCCCACGAGCAGTACTTC. It translates to CASSRGTGAHEQYF.

This clone was found once. The junction departs from germline at one end; a sequencing error may be responsible. This chain's CDR3 is CASSYSNKGQSIF. The CDR3 DNA is TGTGCCAGCAGTTACTCGAACAAGGGACAGAGCATTTTC. This chain links TRBV6-5 with TRBJ2-7, with 7 nucleotides matching TRBD1. The CDR3 contains 13 residues. Germline CDR1 is MNHEY and CDR2 is SVGAGI.

J is TRBJ1-2 and V is TRBV5-4; D is uncertain. The germline V gene has CDR1 SGHNT and CDR2 YYREEE (reference sequence). This CDR3 is 14 amino acids long. V lost 0 bases to trimming and J lost 2 bases, with 8 bases between them. The CDR3 sequence is CASSLGLKNYGYTF. In DNA form, the CDR3 reads TGTGCCAGCAGCTTGGGCCTCAAAAACTATGGCTACACCTTC. Together with reference TRBV5-4 and TRBJ1-2, the CDR3 gives the full variable domain: ETGVTQSPTHLIKTRGQQVTLRCSSQSGHNTVSWYQQALGQGPQFIFQYYREEENGRGNFPPRFSGLQFPNYSSELNVNALELDDSALYLCASSLGLKNYGYTFGSGTRLTVV.

This clone showed up just once. The CDR3 DNA reads as TGTGCCAGCAGTGATTTCCTCCCAATGACGGGCCCCGAGACCCAGTACTTC. It codes for CASSDFLPMTGPETQYF. The rearrangement joins TRBV2 to TRBJ2-5; D uncertain. Germline V gives CDR1 SNHLY, CDR2 FYNNEI. The CDR3 length is 17 residues. Trimming left V 3 bases short and J 5 bases short, with 22 bases between.

The V and J genes are TRBV11-2 and TRBJ2-5; 7 bases map to TRBD1. The germline V gene has CDR1 SGHAT and CDR2 FQNNGV. CDR3 length: 17 amino acids. V dropped 5 bases and J dropped 4; count of bases not matched to a gene: 16. CDR3 protein: CASSRLGTGVVLETQYF. CDR3 in DNA: TGTGCCAGCAGCCGATTGGGAACAGGGGTAGTACTAGAGACCCAGTACTTC.

The CDR3 protein is CASSLERGLLNEQFF. CDR3 in DNA: TGTGCCAGCAGCTTAGAACGTGGACTTCTCAATGAGCAGTTCTTC. This chain uses TRBV7-2 with TRBJ2-1, with D maybe TRBD2 (5 bases). V was cut by 1 base and J by 6 bases, with 13 bases left in between. CDR1 and CDR2 from the germline V gene are SGHTA and FQGNSA. The CDR3 sequence is 15 residues long.

V is TRBV29-1 and J is TRBJ1-2; D gene ambiguous. Trimming took off 3 bases at V and 3 bases at J, with 8 bases between the two ends. CDR3 size: 12 residues. Germline CDR1 and CDR2: SQVTM and ANQGSEA. The DNA of the CDR3 is TGCAGCGTTGACAGTTCCGACTATGGCTACACCTTC. It encodes CSVDSSDYGYTF.

The chain employs TRBV11-2 and TRBJ2-7, with 8 positions matching TRBD1. The V gene end was trimmed by 3 bases and the J gene end by 4 bases; junction bases not matched to a gene: 2. Germline CDR1 SGHAT, CDR2 FQNNGV. The CDR3 sequence is 13 residues long. The CDR3 region is CASSFRDRYEQYF. CDR3 coding DNA: TGTGCCAGCAGCTTCCGGGACAGGTACGAGCAGTACTTC. Supplemented by reference TRBV11-2 and TRBJ2-7, the full variable domain reads EAGVAQSPRYKIIEKRQSVAFWCNPISGHATLYWYQQILGQGPKLLIQFQNNGVVDDSQLPKDRFSAERLKGVDSTLKIQPAKLEDSAVYLCASSFRDRYEQYFGPGTRLTVT.